Sequencing of this T cell receptor beta chain was carried out in a study of OX40 agonist ivuxolimab in advanced cancers. Sequenced by immunoSEQ multiplex PCR; TCRdb stores in-frame clones only, minus some. The sample has more than 100,000 clones; around 87% are singletons. V lost 2 bases and J 4 bases, leaving 14 bases between the germline ends. The germline V gene encodes CDR1 WSHSY and CDR2 SAAADI. The CDR3 contains 15 residues. The receptor was isolated from an adult with an advanced solid tumor such as melanoma, head and neck, liver or kidney cancer. This sample comprised CD4+ or CD8+ T cells sorted from blood, obtained in a trial of the OX40 agonist ivuxolimab. This chain links TRBV10-2 with TRBJ2-5; D remains ambiguous. The CDR3 region has the DNA TGCGCCAGCAGTGAGAACTCCGGGCCAAGAGAGACCCAGTACTTC. It yields the protein CASSENSGPRETQYF.